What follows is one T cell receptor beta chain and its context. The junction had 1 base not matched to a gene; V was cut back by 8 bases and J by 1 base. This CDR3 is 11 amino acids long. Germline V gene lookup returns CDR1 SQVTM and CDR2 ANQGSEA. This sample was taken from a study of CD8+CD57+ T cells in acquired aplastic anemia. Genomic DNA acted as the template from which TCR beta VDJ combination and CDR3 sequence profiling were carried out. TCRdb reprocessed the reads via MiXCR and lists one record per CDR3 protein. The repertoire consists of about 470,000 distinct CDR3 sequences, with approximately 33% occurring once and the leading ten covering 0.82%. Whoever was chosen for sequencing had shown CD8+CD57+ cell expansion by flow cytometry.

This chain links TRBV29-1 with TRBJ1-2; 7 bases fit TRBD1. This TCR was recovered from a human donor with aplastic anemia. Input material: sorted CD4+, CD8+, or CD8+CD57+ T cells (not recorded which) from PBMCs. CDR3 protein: CSRDSNYGYTF. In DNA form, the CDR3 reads TGCAGCAGGGACAGTAACTATGGCTACACCTTC.